The next 18 T cell receptor beta chains were all read from a single sample in a study of cytomegalovirus exposure and HLA in healthy donors. In the PCR, 60 Vbeta and 13 Jbeta primers were used. Repertoires were generated with immunoSEQ multiplex PCR, while TCRdb's copy carries only in-frame clones and drops some. The sample has some 170,000 clones, around 77% seen once. The material sequenced was PBMCs. Receptor source: a young woman in good health and CMV-seronegative.

The rearrangement joins TRBV4-2 to TRBJ1-3; no clear D. V dropped 1 base and J dropped 0 bases, with 13 bases sitting between them. Germline CDR1 reads LGHNA; CDR2 reads YNFKEQ. The CDR3 has 17 residues. CDR3 sequence (DNA): TGTGCCAGCAGCCAAGTGGCGGGGAGGGACTCTGGAAACACCATATATTTT. Its translation is CASSQVAGRDSGNTIYF.

The chain recombines TRBV5-1 with TRBJ2-3; 8 bases line up with TRBD1. Germline values: CDR1 SGHRS, CDR2 YFSETQ. Losses at the gene ends were 4 bases for V and 1 base for J; bases not matched to a gene: 5. The CDR3 totals 15 residues. Written as DNA, the CDR3 is TGCGCCAGCAGCCTAACGACAGGGGGCACAGATACGCAGTATTTT. Translating gives CASSLTTGGTDTQYF. The entire variable domain, with the rest obtained from reference TRBV5-1 and TRBJ2-3, is as follows: KAGVTQTPRYLIKTRGQQVTLSCSPISGHRSVSWYQQTPGQGLQFLFEYFSETQRNKGNFPGRFSGRQFSNSRSEMNVSTLELGDSALYLCASSLTTGGTDTQYFGPGTRLTVL.

The V and J genes are TRBV6-6 and TRBJ1-2, with 7 positions matching TRBD1. The V gene end was trimmed by 4 bases and the J gene end by 8 bases; junction bases not matched to a gene: 10. This CDR3 has 14 amino acids. Germline-derived CDR1 and CDR2 are MNHNY and SVGAGI (reference sequence). Written as DNA, the CDR3 is TGTGCCAGCAGTTCCCTCGGACAGGCAGGGGGCTACACCTTC. This gives the protein CASSSLGQAGGYTF.

The rearrangement uses TRBV5-6 and TRBJ2-1, with 7 bases matching TRBD1. The germline gives CDR1 SGHDT, CDR2 YYEEEE. The CDR3 is 17 residues long. Trimming removed 4 bases from V and 0 bases from J; junction bases left unmatched: 10. CDR3 DNA: TGTGCCAGCAGCCATCGACAGGGTATGAGCTCCTACAATGAGCAGTTCTTC. Amino acid sequence: CASSHRQGMSSYNEQFF. Full variable domain (rest looked up from reference TRBV5-6 and TRBJ2-1): DAGVTQSPTHLIKTRGQQVTLRCSPKSGHDTVSWYQQALGQGPQFIFQYYEEEERQRGNFPDRFSGHQFPNYSSELNVNALLLGDSALYLCASSHRQGMSSYNEQFFGPGTRLTVL.

This chain joins TRBV2 and TRBJ1-5; TRBD1 might be the D (6 bases). Germline CDR1 and CDR2: SNHLY and FYNNEI. The CDR3 covers 13 residues. The V and J ends lost 5 bases and 7 bases respectively, with 12 bases between them. The CDR3 sequence is CASSLDRRQPQHF. The DNA of the CDR3 is TGTGCCAGCAGTCTAGACAGGCGGCAGCCCCAGCATTTT.

The genes are TRBV19 and TRBJ2-5, with D possibly TRBD1 on 6 matching bases. Germline V gene lookup returns CDR1 LNHDA and CDR2 SQIVND (reference sequence). The CDR3 covers 13 residues. V lost 3 bases, J lost 6 bases, and 11 bases lay in between. CDR3 nucleotide sequence: TGTGCCAGTAGTATTGGGGGCGAACAGACCCAGTACTTC. Translated: CASSIGGEQTQYF.

This chain uses TRBV5-1 with TRBJ1-4; D is perhaps TRBD1 (5 bases). V was shortened by 0 bases and J by 4 bases, with 7 bases between the two germline ends. Germline CDR1 reads SGHRS; CDR2 reads YFSETQ. This CDR3 has 14 amino acids. The CDR3 reads CASSLAGINEKLFF. CDR3 nucleotides: TGCGCCAGCAGCTTGGCAGGGATTAATGAAAAACTGTTTTTT. Drawing the rest from reference TRBV5-1 and TRBJ1-4, the complete variable domain is KAGVTQTPRYLIKTRGQQVTLSCSPISGHRSVSWYQQTPGQGLQFLFEYFSETQRNKGNFPGRFSGRQFSNSRSEMNVSTLELGDSALYLCASSLAGINEKLFFGSGTQLSVL.

This chain links TRBV7-9 with TRBJ2-7, with 13 bases identical to TRBD2. The germline gives CDR1 SEHNR, CDR2 FQNEAQ (reference sequence). This CDR3 comprises 15 residues. V was pared by 5 bases and J by 5 bases, with 6 bases of the junction left unmatched. CDR3 sequence: CASSTLAGGPNEQYF. CDR3 nucleotide sequence: TGTGCCAGCAGCACACTAGCGGGAGGGCCAAACGAGCAGTACTTC.

The chain links TRBV29-1 to TRBJ1-2; possible D gene TRBD1, 6 bases. The CDR3 contains 14 residues. CDR1 and CDR2 (germline): SQVTM, ANQGSEA. V was clipped by 4 bases and J by 4 bases, with 16 bases between them. For the CDR3, the DNA is TGCAGCGTTGTGTCAGGGGTAGAAAGCTATGGCTACACCTTC. Its protein product is CSVVSGVESYGYTF.

This chain joins TRBV2 and TRBJ2-7, with a weak D call TRBD2 (6 bases). CDR1 and CDR2 (germline): SNHLY, FYNNEI. CDR3 size: 15 residues. The ends were cut back, 2 bases at V and 9 bases at J, with 20 bases in the middle. The CDR3 loop is CASSERVWGGGGQYF. The CDR3, as DNA: TGTGCCAGCAGTGAACGGGTGTGGGGAGGTGGGGGGCAGTACTTC. The full variable domain, rest sourced from reference TRBV2 and TRBJ2-7, is EPEVTQTPSHQVTQMGQEVILRCVPISNHLYFYWYRQILGQKVEFLVSFYNNEISEKSEIFDDQFSVERPDGSNFTLKIRSTKLEDSAMYFCASSERVWGGGGQYFGPGTRLTVT.

This clone is a singleton in its sample. The chain recombines TRBV2 with TRBJ2-3; TRBD2 is a possible D gene (6 bases). The V gene's germline CDR1 is SNHLY and CDR2 FYNNEI. Trimming removed 6 bases at V and 3 bases at J, with 25 bases between. This CDR3 has 18 residues. CDR3 nucleotide sequence: TGTGCCAGCAGGAGAGGGGCGGGCGGGGTGAAGGAAACAGATACGCAGTATTTT. Its protein product is CASRRGAGGVKETDTQYF.

This chain links TRBV19 with TRBJ1-1; possible D gene TRBD1, 6 bases. Germline CDR1 and CDR2: LNHDA and SQIVND (reference sequence). The V and J ends lost 7 bases and 8 bases respectively, with 17 bases between them. There are 13 residues in the CDR3. The CDR3: CASTVGQGSEAFF. As DNA, the CDR3 is TGTGCCAGTACCGTCGGCCAGGGGTCCGAAGCTTTCTTT.

In its sample, this clone was seen a few times. J is TRBJ1-2 and V is TRBV5-1; possibly TRBD1 for D (6 bases). There are 13 residues in the CDR3. Trimming left V 2 bases short and J 3 bases short, with 8 bases between. Per the germline V gene, CDR1 is SGHRS and CDR2 is YFSETQ. For the CDR3, the DNA is TGCGCCAGCAGCTTACAGGGTTACTATGGCTACACCTTC. As protein: CASSLQGYYGYTF. Full variable domain (remainder filled in from reference TRBV5-1 and TRBJ1-2): KAGVTQTPRYLIKTRGQQVTLSCSPISGHRSVSWYQQTPGQGLQFLFEYFSETQRNKGNFPGRFSGRQFSNSRSEMNVSTLELGDSALYLCASSLQGYYGYTFGSGTRLTVV.

V usage is TRBV5-1 and J usage is TRBJ1-1; D might be TRBD1 (6 bases). Germline V lookup: CDR1 SGHRS, CDR2 YFSETQ. The CDR3 has 13 amino acids. The germline V and J ends were trimmed by 2 bases and 7 bases, with 12 bases remaining between them. The DNA of the CDR3 is TGCGCCAGCAGCTTTCGGACAGTCGGTGAAGCTTTCTTT. Protein sequence: CASSFRTVGEAFF.

This clone came up once. The chain joins TRBV28 to TRBJ2-7; 7 nucleotides line up with TRBD1. After removal of 4 bases from V and 0 bases from J, the junction contained 6 bases not matched to a gene. The V gene's germline CDR1 is MDHEN and CDR2 SYDVKM. There are 15 residues in the CDR3. The CDR3 is CASSWVDRTSYEQYF. For the CDR3, the DNA is TGTGCCAGCAGTTGGGTGGACAGGACCTCCTACGAGCAGTACTTC.

CDR3 coding DNA: TGCGCCAGCAGCCAAGATCGGGGAGGGGCTGGAGAGCAGTACTTC. It specifies CASSQDRGGAGEQYF. This chain uses TRBV4-1 with TRBJ2-7; the match to TRBD2 covers 7 bases. The V gene end was trimmed by 0 bases and the J gene end by 7 bases; junction bases not matched to a gene: 9. Germline V gene sequence: CDR1 MGHRA, CDR2 YSYEKL. This CDR3 contains 15 residues.

The rearrangement joins TRBV10-2 to TRBJ1-5; a weak D match, TRBD1 (5 bases). Germline-derived CDR1 and CDR2 are WSHSY and SAAADI. This CDR3 has 16 amino acids. The V and J ends lost 1 base and 5 bases respectively, with 15 bases between them. As DNA, the CDR3 is TGCGCCAGCAGTGAGTGGGGGGTTCCTATGGATCAGCCCCAGCATTTT. Encoded protein: CASSEWGVPMDQPQHF.

As to this clone: Other DNA sequences in the sample encode the same CDR3. The chain uses TRBV5-4 and TRBJ1-1; 8 bases map to TRBD1. This CDR3 is built from 15 residues. CDR1 is SGHNT, CDR2 YYREEE, per germline (reference sequence). After removal of 0 bases from V and 0 bases from J, the junction contained 1 base not matched to a gene. CDR3 in DNA: TGTGCCAGCAGCTTGGGACAGGGGATGAACACTGAAGCTTTCTTT. Translating gives CASSLGQGMNTEAFF. Filled out from reference TRBV5-4 and TRBJ1-1, the complete variable domain reads ETGVTQSPTHLIKTRGQQVTLRCSSQSGHNTVSWYQQALGQGPQFIFQYYREEENGRGNFPPRFSGLQFPNYSSELNVNALELDDSALYLCASSLGQGMNTEAFFGQGTRLTVV.